These 17 T cell receptor beta chains share one sample of origin, sequenced in a study of blood T cells in healthy people across ages. Primers used in a second PCR of about 6 to 11 cycles were a sample-barcoded 5' primer and a J-beta primer mix. MiXCR was run by TCRdb on the 5' RACE reads, yielding one entry per CDR3 protein. Counted here are 1,500,000 or so distinct CDR3 sequences, about 42% occurring once; the ten biggest clones make up more than 4%. Input material: blood. These receptors were collected from a young woman in good health.

This clonotype was counted between two and nine times. The V and J genes are TRBV4-1 and TRBJ2-7; maybe TRBD1 (5 bases). V dropped 3 bases and J dropped 0 bases, with 9 bases sitting between them. Germline loops: CDR1 MGHRA, CDR2 YSYEKL. The CDR3 runs to 14 residues. The CDR3 is CASSHFQGSYEQYF. As DNA, the CDR3 is TGCGCCAGCAGCCATTTTCAGGGCTCCTACGAGCAGTACTTC.

DNA for the CDR3: TGTGCCAGCACAACGTCCTCCGGACTAGGAAACGAGCAGTACTTC. Translated: CASTTSSGLGNEQYF. The chain is built from TRBV6-2 or TRBV6-3 and TRBJ2-7; 7 bases are shared with TRBD2. The CDR3 spans 15 residues. V was clipped by 7 bases and J by 5 bases; unmatched bases: 14. CDR1 and CDR2 (germline): MNHEY, SVGEGT.

A few counts support this clonotype. The rearrangement links TRBV4-3 to TRBJ2-7, with TRBD2 matching over 7 bases. With V trimmed by 0 bases and J by 2 bases, 7 bases remained unmatched. CDR1 and CDR2 (germline): LGHNA, YSLEER. The CDR3 is 16 amino acids. CDR3 DNA sequence: TGCGCCAGCAGCCAAGAACCCGGGGGGAGACCCTACGAGCAGTACTTC. Its protein product is CASSQEPGGRPYEQYF.

The rearrangement links TRBV4-3 to TRBJ2-3; the match to TRBD2 covers 14 bases. The germline CDR1 and CDR2 sequences are LGHNA and YSLEER. J lost 2 bases, V lost 0 bases, and 13 bases had no gene match. The CDR3 totals 21 residues. CDR3 amino acids: CASSQEEWRLAGGQDTDTQYF. In DNA form, the CDR3 reads TGCGCCAGCAGCCAAGAAGAGTGGAGACTAGCGGGGGGGCAAGACACAGATACGCAGTATTTT.

Concerning this clonotype: A much larger clone sits a single nucleotide away, making a read error possible. The rearrangement uses TRBV18 and TRBJ1-2; 7 bases fit TRBD1. This CDR3 comprises 13 residues. The germline V gene encodes CDR1 KGHSH and CDR2 LQKENI. CDR3 DNA: TGTGCCGGCTCAGCCGGGACAGACTATGGCTACACCTTC. Protein: CAGSAGTDYGYTF.

This clonotype was picked up a small number of times. The V and J genes are TRBV5-5 and TRBJ2-7, with TRBD1 matching over 7 bases. Germline loops: CDR1 SGHKS, CDR2 YYEKEE (reference sequence). This CDR3 has 15 amino acids. Trimming cost V 1 base and J 5 bases; bases outside gene matches: 9. CDR3 loop: CASSLLTGSPNEQYF. CDR3 DNA: TGTGCCAGCAGCTTGCTGACAGGGAGCCCCAACGAGCAGTACTTC. Supplemented by reference TRBV5-5 and TRBJ2-7, the full variable domain reads DAGVTQSPTHLIKTRGQQVTLRCSPISGHKSVSWYQQVLGQGPQFIFQYYEKEERGRGNFPDRFSARQFPNYSSELNVNALLLGDSALYLCASSLLTGSPNEQYFGPGTRLTVT.

V gene TRBV27 combines with J gene TRBJ1-2; the D gene is possibly TRBD1 (5 bases). Deletions cut 6 bases from V and 5 bases from J, with 13 bases between. The CDR3 loop spans 13 amino acids. Germline values: CDR1 MNHEY, CDR2 SMNVEV (reference sequence). The CDR3, as DNA: TGTGCCAGCAGCCAGGGATTTTCGTATGGCTACACCTTC. This codes for CASSQGFSYGYTF.

The gene calls are TRBV6-5 and TRBJ2-1; D not resolved. CDR3 length: 12 residues. Germline CDR1 reads MNHEY; CDR2 reads SVGAGI. V was cut by 0 bases and J by 10 bases, with 7 bases left in between. Here the CDR3 reads CASSYSYGEQFF. DNA for the CDR3: TGTGCCAGCAGTTACTCGTATGGGGAGCAGTTCTTC.

V is TRBV5-1 and J is TRBJ1-2; weak D call: TRBD1 (6 bases). Between the trimmed V and J ends, which lost 0 bases and 7 bases, there was a span of 10 bases. CDR3 length: 13 residues. Germline V CDR1 and CDR2: SGHRS, YFSETQ. The CDR3 nucleotides are TGCGCCAGCAGCTTGGAAGGGGGGCCTGGCTACACCTTC. Translation: CASSLEGGPGYTF.

The chain has TRBV21-1 and TRBJ1-4; TRBD1 is taken as the D call from the table, unchecked against the DNA. TRBV21-1 is a documented pseudogene. The CDR3 totals 13 residues. CDR3 nucleotides: TGTGCCAGCAGCACAATCCGGGGTGAAAAACTGTTTTTT. This gives the protein CASSTIRGEKLFF.

In the case of this clonotype: A single base separates this from a much larger clone, so it may be a read error. The J gene is TRBJ2-7, the V gene TRBV27, with D possibly being TRBD1 (6 bases). This CDR3 has 13 residues. The germline V gene encodes CDR1 MNHEY and CDR2 SMNVEV (reference sequence). The CDR3 DNA follows: TGTGCCAGCAGCTACAGGGCCTCCTACGAGCGGTACTTC. Its translation: CASSYRASYERYF.

This clonotype was detected only a few times. The V and J genes are TRBV9 and TRBJ1-1; 9 positions agree with TRBD1. Germline V gives CDR1 SGDLS, CDR2 YYNGEE. The CDR3 is made up of 13 amino acids. Trimming at V came to 4 bases and at J to 3 bases, leaving 1 base not matched to a gene. The CDR3 is CASSTGGHTEAFF. The DNA of the CDR3 is TGTGCCAGCAGCACAGGGGGCCACACTGAAGCTTTCTTT.

V gene TRBV11-2 combines with J gene TRBJ2-5, with TRBD2 matching 9 bases. The DNA matches TRBJ2-7 better at its end, which makes the J call doubtful. Germline values: CDR1 SGHAT, CDR2 FQNNGV. The CDR3 length is 15 residues. CDR3 coding DNA: TGTGCCAGCAGCCCCAGACTAGCGGATACCTACGAGCAGTACTTC. This encodes CASSPRLADTYEQYF.

V gene TRBV12-3 or TRBV12-4 combines with J gene TRBJ1-5; the D gene is possibly TRBD1 (5 bases). V lost 6 bases, J lost 7 bases, and 22 bases lay in between. The length of the CDR3 is 16 residues. CDR3: CASSRRPGPAEQPQHF. The CDR3 coding sequence is TGTGCCAGCAGCCGTAGACCGGGACCTGCGGAGCAGCCCCAGCATTTT.

The chain carries TRBV12-3 or TRBV12-4 and TRBJ2-3; a possible D gene is TRBD2 (7 bases). The length of the CDR3 is 18 residues. V was pared by 4 bases and J by 3 bases, with 23 bases between. CDR3 DNA sequence: TGTGCCAGCAGTTCTCCTGTAGGGGGGAGGGAGAAGACAGATACGCAGTATTTT. The encoded protein is CASSSPVGGREKTDTQYF.

V gene TRBV7-9 combines with J gene TRBJ2-7, with D perhaps TRBD2 (7 bases). V dropped 6 bases and J dropped 6 bases, with 18 bases sitting between them. The CDR3 contains 14 residues. Germline CDR1 is SEHNR and CDR2 is FQNEAQ (reference sequence). The CDR3 sequence: CASRGRDTKGEQYF. CDR3 bases: TGTGCCAGCAGAGGGAGGGACACGAAAGGCGAGCAGTACTTC.

The chain recombines TRBV7-2 with TRBJ2-7; maybe TRBD1 (5 bases). The end of the DNA fits TRBJ2-4 better, so the J call may be wrong. There are 13 residues in the CDR3. CDR1 is SGHTA, CDR2 FQGNSA, per germline. In DNA form, the CDR3 reads TGTGCCAGCAGCCAGGGCTGGGCAAACATTCAGTACTTC. This translates into CASSQGWANIQYF.